Listed below are T cell receptor beta chains from one sample, sequenced in a study of OX40 agonist ivuxolimab in advanced cancers. TCRdb's table, derived via immunoSEQ multiplex PCR, lists solely in-frame clones and lacks some. The repertoire holds about 13,000 clones, with under 90% as singletons. Material: CD4+ or CD8+ T cells sorted from blood, obtained in a trial of the OX40 agonist ivuxolimab. The receptors here all came from an adult with an advanced solid tumor such as melanoma, head and neck, liver or kidney cancer. CDR3s leave out the opening cysteine and the closing phenylalanine or tryptophan. A D gene is named only where the DNA matches it firmly. Where a row states a size, it is once, few, many or the class of an expanded clone; other rows omit it.

d_call: -
j_call: TRBJ2-1
v_call: TRBV2
clone_size: few
cdr3_aa: ASSERTGYYNEQF

d_call: -
j_call: TRBJ2-7
v_call: TRBV19
clone_size: -
cdr3_aa: ASSDGTPTREQY

d_call: -
j_call: TRBJ2-7
v_call: TRBV6-5
clone_size: -
cdr3_aa: ASSRQVPETYEQY

d_call: TRBD1
j_call: TRBJ1-1
v_call: TRBV27
clone_size: once
cdr3_aa: ASSTGQPNTEAF

d_call: TRBD1
j_call: TRBJ2-7
v_call: TRBV7-6
clone_size: -
cdr3_aa: ASSLWEQGINEQY

d_call: -
j_call: TRBJ2-7
v_call: TRBV6-5
clone_size: -
cdr3_aa: ASSPGESYEQY

d_call: -
j_call: TRBJ2-7
v_call: TRBV19
clone_size: few
cdr3_aa: ASRVPGSEQY

d_call: TRBD2
j_call: TRBJ2-1
v_call: TRBV4-1
clone_size: -
cdr3_aa: ASGPGSGGAEEQF

d_call: TRBD1
j_call: TRBJ2-7
v_call: TRBV4-1
clone_size: -
cdr3_aa: ASSQDRDSFSYEQY

d_call: -
j_call: TRBJ1-1
v_call: TRBV19
clone_size: -
cdr3_aa: ASSVSPMNTEAF

d_call: -
j_call: TRBJ2-7
v_call: TRBV28
clone_size: -
cdr3_aa: ASSFPGGSYEQY

d_call: -
j_call: TRBJ1-6
v_call: TRBV6-5
clone_size: -
cdr3_aa: ANWGNSPLH

d_call: -
j_call: TRBJ2-5
v_call: TRBV9
clone_size: -
cdr3_aa: ASSVDPLTGAGLAQETQY

d_call: -
j_call: TRBJ1-1
v_call: TRBV27
clone_size: -
cdr3_aa: ASSLRAGTALNTEAF

d_call: -
j_call: TRBJ2-7
v_call: TRBV7-9
clone_size: -
cdr3_aa: ASSFSQGGYEQY

d_call: TRBD1
j_call: TRBJ2-5
v_call: TRBV7-9
clone_size: -
cdr3_aa: ASSGATGWEETQY

d_call: -
j_call: TRBJ2-1
v_call: TRBV30
clone_size: -
cdr3_aa: AWSTGRESGEQF

d_call: -
j_call: TRBJ2-7
v_call: TRBV7-8
clone_size: -
cdr3_aa: ASSLGQGGSEQY

d_call: -
j_call: TRBJ2-7
v_call: TRBV5-4
clone_size: -
cdr3_aa: ASSLVFGSLSYEQY

d_call: -
j_call: TRBJ1-2
v_call: TRBV29-1
clone_size: -
cdr3_aa: SVVWTAADGYT

d_call: -
j_call: TRBJ2-5
v_call: TRBV7-6
clone_size: medium-sized
cdr3_aa: ASSLRGARVRETQY

d_call: -
j_call: TRBJ2-7
v_call: TRBV2
clone_size: -
cdr3_aa: ASSDSSSRDSAYEQY

d_call: -
j_call: TRBJ2-7
v_call: TRBV7-6
clone_size: -
cdr3_aa: ASSLADEQY

d_call: TRBD1
j_call: TRBJ2-7
v_call: TRBV10-3
clone_size: -
cdr3_aa: AIGQAYEQY

d_call: -
j_call: TRBJ2-3
v_call: TRBV27
clone_size: once
cdr3_aa: ASSLFGPTDTQY

d_call: -
j_call: TRBJ2-5
v_call: TRBV28
clone_size: -
cdr3_aa: ASSTIRGRETQY

d_call: -
j_call: TRBJ1-2
v_call: TRBV6-5
clone_size: -
cdr3_aa: ASNLQGPGYGYT

d_call: -
j_call: TRBJ2-7
v_call: TRBV4-1
clone_size: -
cdr3_aa: ASSQGEAAAYEQY

d_call: TRBD2
j_call: TRBJ2-3
v_call: TRBV7-9
clone_size: -
cdr3_aa: ASSFPLAGPTDTQY

d_call: -
j_call: TRBJ2-7
v_call: TRBV2
clone_size: -
cdr3_aa: ASSEARVPTYEQY

d_call: -
j_call: TRBJ2-7
v_call: TRBV13
clone_size: -
cdr3_aa: ASSHRDGYYEQY

d_call: -
j_call: TRBJ2-2
v_call: TRBV9
clone_size: few
cdr3_aa: ASREDRLNTGELF

d_call: TRBD2
j_call: TRBJ2-7
v_call: TRBV5-6
clone_size: once
cdr3_aa: ASSGLAGVREQY

d_call: -
j_call: TRBJ1-1
v_call: TRBV2
clone_size: -
cdr3_aa: ASRTPGGWDTEAF

d_call: TRBD2
j_call: TRBJ2-5
v_call: TRBV7-3
clone_size: -
cdr3_aa: ASSPRGGGAQY

d_call: -
j_call: TRBJ1-1
v_call: TRBV5-1
clone_size: few
cdr3_aa: ASSLAGAQTGEAF

d_call: -
j_call: TRBJ1-4
v_call: TRBV28
clone_size: -
cdr3_aa: ASSLRLNNEKLF

d_call: -
j_call: TRBJ1-6
v_call: TRBV7-3
clone_size: -
cdr3_aa: ASSLIPRDKGSPLH

d_call: TRBD1
j_call: TRBJ1-2
v_call: TRBV27
clone_size: -
cdr3_aa: ASSSLWTGETLNYGYT

d_call: TRBD1
j_call: TRBJ1-4
v_call: TRBV5-1
clone_size: -
cdr3_aa: ASGQGINEKLF

d_call: -
j_call: TRBJ2-2
v_call: TRBV19
clone_size: -
cdr3_aa: ASQLAPTGELF

d_call: -
j_call: TRBJ1-4
v_call: TRBV15
clone_size: -
cdr3_aa: ATSVGLLNEKLF

d_call: TRBD1
j_call: TRBJ1-2
v_call: TRBV7-3
clone_size: -
cdr3_aa: ASSLNRDSGYT

d_call: -
j_call: TRBJ2-1
v_call: TRBV5-4
clone_size: -
cdr3_aa: ASSSRNEQF

d_call: -
j_call: TRBJ2-7
v_call: TRBV10-2
clone_size: -
cdr3_aa: ASSEGVGISYEQY

d_call: -
j_call: TRBJ2-3
v_call: TRBV27
clone_size: once
cdr3_aa: ASSFVSGRRTDTQY

d_call: -
j_call: TRBJ1-2
v_call: TRBV6-1
clone_size: -
cdr3_aa: ASSVLAEAPLGGYT

d_call: -
j_call: TRBJ2-1
v_call: TRBV6-1
clone_size: few
cdr3_aa: ASSAWGQDHNEQF

d_call: -
j_call: TRBJ2-3
v_call: TRBV9
clone_size: once
cdr3_aa: ASSVEPSLTDTQY

d_call: TRBD2
j_call: TRBJ2-3
v_call: TRBV7-3
clone_size: -
cdr3_aa: ASMAWLGGRGSWDTQY

d_call: -
j_call: TRBJ2-5
v_call: TRBV9
clone_size: -
cdr3_aa: ASSVGSFLTEETQY

d_call: -
j_call: TRBJ2-1
v_call: TRBV30
clone_size: -
cdr3_aa: AWTHDDSGIWGEQF

d_call: -
j_call: TRBJ1-1
v_call: TRBV7-6
clone_size: -
cdr3_aa: ASRPGVGDTEAF

d_call: -
j_call: TRBJ2-2
v_call: TRBV28
clone_size: -
cdr3_aa: ASSFRSGAGELF

d_call: -
j_call: TRBJ2-7
v_call: TRBV11-2
clone_size: -
cdr3_aa: ASSLVLGVWDEQY

d_call: -
j_call: TRBJ1-3
v_call: TRBV7-2
clone_size: once
cdr3_aa: ASSFGFSGNTIY

d_call: TRBD2
j_call: TRBJ2-2
v_call: TRBV11-3
clone_size: once
cdr3_aa: ASSLRGGPGELF

d_call: -
j_call: TRBJ1-4
v_call: TRBV27
clone_size: -
cdr3_aa: ASSQLGGDEKLF

d_call: -
j_call: TRBJ2-7
v_call: TRBV4-1
clone_size: once
cdr3_aa: ASSQDWTAYEQY

d_call: -
j_call: TRBJ2-3
v_call: TRBV28
clone_size: -
cdr3_aa: ASSPPWGDEADTQY